The 12 T cell receptor beta chains below come from one sample, sequenced in a study of blood T cell repertoires in COVID-19 (dated by TCRdb to between 2020 and 2021). Libraries came from the immunoSEQ multiplex PCR assay. TCRdb carries this immuneACCESS record with in-frame sequences only. Its versions omit some clonotypes, under half of them owing to an unresolved V gene in the studies checked, with the rest unexplained. The sample table records 200,000 to 250,000 clones; around 90% of these occur just once. The ten largest clonotypes hold about 15% of the sample. Sample: PBMCs or T cells enriched from blood (not recorded which). These receptors originate from a man aged 30-40 years who had been exposed to COVID-19.

This clone has a single count. This sequence joins TRBV6-6 and TRBJ1-2; the match to TRBD1 covers 12 bases. Germline CDR1 MNHNY, CDR2 SVGAGI (reference sequence). The V and J ends lost 7 bases and 8 bases, in that order; junction bases with no gene match: 8. The CDR3 spans 14 residues. CDR3 residues: CASMYGDRGRGYTF. CDR3 DNA: TGTGCCAGCATGTATGGGGACAGGGGGCGCGGCTACACCTTC.

This chain's CDR3 is CASSLQGSGTDTQYF. Here the CDR3 DNA reads TGTGCCAGCAGCTTACAGGGCTCGGGCACAGATACGCAGTATTTT. J is TRBJ2-3 and V is TRBV6-5, with D possibly being TRBD1 (6 bases). Germline V gene lookup returns CDR1 MNHEY and CDR2 SVGAGI. The CDR3 is made up of 15 amino acids. Trimming removed 6 bases at V and 1 base at J, with 14 bases between.

The chain joins TRBV21-1 to TRBJ1-4; TRBD1 is the table's D call and was not checked against the DNA. TRBV21-1 is termed a pseudogene. This CDR3 region has 17 residues. CDR3 residues: CASSRVAHRGYNEKLFF. DNA of the CDR3: TGTGCCAGCAGCCGTGTTGCCCACAGGGGTTATAATGAAAAACTGTTTTTT.

This clone was observed a handful of times. This rearrangement joins TRBV3-1 (or the pseudogene TRBV3-2) to TRBJ1-1; 9 nucleotides align to TRBD1. The CDR3 is made up of 15 amino acids. From germline, CDR1 is LGHDT and CDR2 YNNKEL (reference sequence). Germline trimming cut 5 bases from V and 7 bases from J; bases unmatched to any gene: 11. The CDR3 DNA is TGTGCCAGCAGCGGCTTGAAGACAGGGGGTCGTGAAGCTTTCTTT. Protein: CASSGLKTGGREAFF.

This sequence joins TRBV4-1 and TRBJ2-7, with TRBD2 matching 12 bases. With V trimmed by 0 bases and J by 6 bases, 3 bases remained unmatched. CDR1 and CDR2 (germline): MGHRA, YSYEKL. This CDR3 comprises 15 residues. CDR3 residues: CASSQEGTSGFEQYF. CDR3 sequence (DNA): TGCGCCAGCAGCCAAGAGGGGACTAGCGGGTTCGAGCAGTACTTC.

The CDR3 nucleotides read TGTGCCAGCAGCTCCACAACTAGCAGCGGCGGGGGGGAGCTGTTTTTT. As protein: CASSSTTSSGGGELFF. This chain joins TRBV7-9 and TRBJ2-2; D possibly corresponds to TRBD2 (6 bases). The CDR3 runs to 16 residues. The germline V gene encodes CDR1 SEHNR and CDR2 FQNEAQ (reference sequence). Trimming left V 4 bases short and J 8 bases short, with 20 bases between.

The rearrangement links TRBV10-3 to TRBJ2-1; D gene ambiguous. The CDR3 has 11 amino acids. V lost 2 bases, J lost 13 bases, and 9 bases lay in between. Germline V gene data show CDR1 as ENHRY and CDR2 as SYGVKD. CDR3 DNA sequence: TGTGCCATCAGTGAGGGCAATACACAGTTCTTC. Translating gives CAISEGNTQFF.

V gene TRBV2 combines with J gene TRBJ2-2, with D possibly matching TRBD2 (5 bases). The CDR3 extends over 13 amino acids. Germline-derived CDR1 and CDR2 are SNHLY and FYNNEI. V was pared by 4 bases and J by 9 bases, with 12 bases between. CDR3 amino acids: CASSVAGVRELFF. The DNA of the CDR3 is TGTGCCAGCAGTGTTGCCGGGGTCCGGGAGCTGTTTTTT.

The genes are TRBV19 and TRBJ1-1; no clear D. Between the trimmed V and J ends, which lost 7 bases and 5 bases, there was a span of 11 bases. The V gene's germline CDR1 is LNHDA and CDR2 SQIVND (reference sequence). This CDR3 is built from 12 residues. CDR3 amino acids: CASKGRGTEAFF. As DNA, the CDR3 is TGTGCCAGTAAGGGCCGGGGTACTGAAGCTTTCTTT.

The chain uses TRBV11-2 and TRBJ1-6; D is undetermined. Trimming cost V 0 bases and J 0 bases, with 15 bases left between them. The CDR3 runs 19 residues. Germline V gives CDR1 SGHAT, CDR2 FQNNGV. The CDR3 region is CASSLDRLAGGSYNSPLHF. The CDR3 bases are TGTGCCAGCAGCTTAGATCGCCTAGCGGGCGGCTCCTATAATTCACCCCTCCACTTT.

The rearrangement links TRBV2 to TRBJ1-5; D perhaps matches TRBD1 (5 bases). The V end lost 0 bases, the J end lost 5 bases, and 14 bases lay between the germline ends. CDR3 length: 16 residues. Germline V gives CDR1 SNHLY, CDR2 FYNNEI. CDR3 sequence: CASSEARRGGYQPQHF. In nucleotides, the CDR3 is TGTGCCAGCAGTGAAGCGCGTAGGGGCGGATATCAGCCCCAGCATTTT.

V and J are TRBV7-9 and TRBJ2-1; 10 positions agree with TRBD2. Germline CDR1 SEHNR, CDR2 FQNEAQ (reference sequence). CDR3 length: 16 amino acids. Trimming at V came to 5 bases and at J to 0 bases, leaving 4 bases not matched to a gene. CDR3 coding DNA: TGTGCCAGCAGCGGAGCTAGCGGGAGCTCCTACAATGAGCAGTTCTTC. It codes for CASSGASGSSYNEQFF.